These 22 T cell receptor beta chains originate from one sample sequenced in a study of vaccination and CD4 T cells after COVID-19. Oncomine TCR Beta short-read sequencing was applied to DNA from cultured CD4+ T cells. From the PCR reads, TCRdb called clonotypes with MiXCR, one entry per CDR3 protein. The sample consists of 7,000 or so distinct CDR3 sequences, approximately 34% of them appearing once. Treatment in this sample: roughly 10-day PBMC culture with coronavirus spike peptide pools or control peptides (ViraFEST assay). According to the study, CD4+ T cells from the unexposed donor were gathered ahead of the COVID-19 pandemic (2011-2018). Antigens for these TCRs are unknown. The sample consisted of CD4+ T cells from blood, cultured in vitro. Source of these receptors: a human donor in good health.

The V call is TRBV6-4, the J call TRBJ1-6; D not certain. CDR1 and CDR2 (germline): MRHNA, SNTAGT. The CDR3 is 13 residues long. Trimming shortened V by 0 bases and J by 7 bases, and 4 bases separated the two germline ends. In DNA, the CDR3 is TGTGCCAGCAGTGACTCCGAAAATTCACCCCTCCACTTT. This encodes CASSDSENSPLHF.

This clonotype was detected once. This chain links TRBV12-5 with TRBJ1-1; 10 bases are a match to TRBD1. This CDR3 is 16 amino acids long. Germline V lookup: CDR1 LGHNT, CDR2 FRNRAP. Germline trimming cut 6 bases from V and 0 bases from J; bases unmatched to any gene: 7. In nucleotides, the CDR3 is TGTGCTAGTGGGTCCCCGACAGGGGGCCTGAACACTGAAGCTTTCTTT. It codes for CASGSPTGGLNTEAFF.

The chain combines TRBV15 with TRBJ1-5; 9 bases fit TRBD1. Germline lookup yields CDR1 LNHNV and CDR2 YYDKDF (reference sequence). The junction had 3 bases not matched to a gene; V was cut back by 0 bases and J by 6 bases. The CDR3 contains 15 residues. The CDR3 bases are TGTGCCACCAGCAGAGAGCGGACAGGGGTTCAGCCCCAGCATTTT. Amino acids: CATSRERTGVQPQHF.

This clonotype has just a few counts. The rearrangement joins TRBV19 to TRBJ1-2; no clear D. The CDR3 extends over 15 amino acids. Trimming left V 3 bases short and J 1 base short, with 12 bases between. Germline V gene data show CDR1 as LNHDA and CDR2 as SQIVND (reference sequence). CDR3 in amino acids: CASSMLRSNNYGYTF. DNA for the CDR3: TGTGCCAGTAGTATGCTAAGGAGTAATAACTATGGCTACACCTTC. The whole variable domain, filled in from reference TRBV19 and TRBJ1-2, reads DGGITQSPKYLFRKEGQNVTLSCEQNLNHDAMYWYRQDPGQGLRLIYYSQIVNDFQKGDIAEGYSVSREKKESFPLTVTSAQKNPTAFYLCASSMLRSNNYGYTFGSGTRLTVV.

The chain carries TRBV4-1 and TRBJ1-1, with a possible D match to TRBD1 (5 bases). CDR1 is MGHRA and CDR2 is YSYEKL in the germline V gene. V dropped 4 bases and J dropped 4 bases, with 19 bases sitting between them. CDR3 size: 16 residues. The CDR3 nucleotides are TGCGCCAGCAGCCTCGGTGCAGGGAAGTTTGGCACTGAAGCTTTCTTT. It translates to CASSLGAGKFGTEAFF.

This chain's CDR3 is CASTRREDRADYGYTF. The CDR3 DNA reads as TGTGCCAGCACTAGGAGGGAGGATCGGGCGGACTATGGCTACACCTTC. The V call is TRBV6-1, the J call TRBJ1-2, with D uncertain. Germline V CDR1 and CDR2: MNHNS, SASEGT. The CDR3 sequence is 16 residues long. V was cut by 7 bases and J by 3 bases, with 21 bases left in between.

The chain couples TRBV27 to TRBJ2-7; the D call may be TRBD1 or TRBD2 (6 bases each). The length of the CDR3 is 13 residues. Germline loops: CDR1 MNHEY, CDR2 SMNVEV (reference sequence). The V and J ends lost 7 bases and 2 bases respectively, with 12 bases between them. This chain's CDR3 is CASKGGYPYEQYF. The CDR3 region has the DNA TGTGCCAGCAAAGGGGGGTACCCCTACGAGCAGTACTTC.

The chain is built from TRBV6-2 or TRBV6-3 and TRBJ2-7; TRBD1 is a possible D gene (6 bases). The CDR3 is made up of 13 amino acids. The germline V gene encodes CDR1 MNHEY and CDR2 SVGEGT. The V and J ends lost 10 bases and 3 bases respectively, with 16 bases between them. CDR3 amino acids: CATVGHLFYEQYF. DNA of the CDR3: TGTGCCACCGTGGGACACCTTTTCTACGAGCAGTACTTC.

J is TRBJ1-1 and V is TRBV7-9; TRBD1 matches 9 bases. Germline V lookup: CDR1 SEHNR, CDR2 FQNEAQ (reference sequence). The CDR3 totals 13 residues. The junction had 6 bases not matched to a gene; V was cut back by 8 bases and J by 5 bases. The CDR3 is CASGDRVRTEAFF. CDR3 nucleotide sequence: TGTGCCAGCGGGGACAGGGTCCGGACTGAAGCTTTCTTT.

The chain recombines TRBV24-1 with TRBJ2-1; possible D gene TRBD1, 6 bases. This CDR3 is 13 amino acids long. Germline V gene data show CDR1 as KGHDR and CDR2 as SFDVKD. The V end lost 7 bases, the J end lost 3 bases, and 9 bases lay between the germline ends. For the CDR3, the DNA is TGTGCCACCAGGGACAGACTCTACAATGAGCAGTTCTTC. Encoded protein: CATRDRLYNEQFF.

The rearrangement joins TRBV19 to TRBJ2-1; D gene ambiguous. Trimming stripped 5 bases from V and 5 bases from J, with 19 bases between. Germline V gene lookup returns CDR1 LNHDA and CDR2 SQIVND (reference sequence). This CDR3 contains 16 residues. CDR3 amino acids: CASSVVRRGVHNEQFF. The CDR3 coding sequence is TGTGCCAGTAGTGTTGTGCGTCGCGGAGTCCACAATGAGCAGTTCTTC.

This rearrangement joins TRBV20-1 to TRBJ2-1; D might be TRBD1 (6 bases). This CDR3 is 16 amino acids long. Germline-derived CDR1 and CDR2 are DFQATT and SNEGSKA (reference sequence). With 7 bases removed from V and 0 bases from J, the gap between germline ends came to 19 bases. CDR3 in DNA: TGCAGTGGGCGTTCGGGGACACCGAGCTCCTACAATGAGCAGTTCTTC. Amino acid sequence: CSGRSGTPSSYNEQFF.

This clonotype has just a few counts. The chain recombines TRBV7-8 with TRBJ2-2; unclear D gene. In germline, CDR1 is SGHVS, CDR2 FQNEAQ. V was pared by 1 base and J by 2 bases, with 5 bases between. This CDR3 has 14 amino acids. The CDR3, as DNA: TGTGCCAGCAGCTTAGGGTTTAACACCGGGGAGCTGTTTTTT. Its protein is CASSLGFNTGELFF.

The chain joins TRBV7-6 to TRBJ2-3, with D tentatively TRBD1 or TRBD2 (5 bases each). The length of the CDR3 is 17 residues. V dropped 1 base and J dropped 0 bases, with 14 bases sitting between them. Germline V gene sequence: CDR1 SGHVS, CDR2 FNYEAQ. The CDR3 nucleotides are TGTGCCAGCAGCTTAGTGGGGCCGGGACCTAGCACAGATACGCAGTATTTT. Its translation: CASSLVGPGPSTDTQYF.

This clonotype appeared a single time. The CDR3 is CATSDRGTGTGELFF. DNA of the CDR3: TGTGCCACCAGTGATCGCGGGACAGGGACTGGGGAGCTGTTTTTT. The V gene is TRBV24-1, the J gene TRBJ2-2; TRBD1 matches 9 bases. CDR3 length equals 15 residues. Germline CDR1 and CDR2: KGHDR and SFDVKD. Trimming took 3 bases from V and 8 from J; bases not matched to a gene: 6.

This clonotype was counted between two and nine times. The chain links TRBV6-1 to TRBJ1-5; 7 bases match TRBD1. The length of the CDR3 is 14 residues. Looked up from germline, CDR1 is MNHNS and CDR2 is SASEGT. V lost 4 bases and J lost 5; bases outside the gene matches: 5. The CDR3 DNA reads TGTGCCAGCAGTGCCGACAGGGAATATCAGCCCCAGCATTTT. It specifies CASSADREYQPQHF.

This clonotype has a handful of counts. The V and J genes are TRBV6-2 or TRBV6-3 and TRBJ2-2; 10 bases are a match to TRBD1. The CDR3 contains 16 residues. Germline V CDR1 and CDR2: MNHEY, SVGEGT. V lost 2 bases to trimming and J lost 9 bases; unmatched junction nucleotides: 9. The CDR3 reads CASSYGSGTGARELFF. The CDR3 DNA sequence: TGTGCCAGCAGTTACGGATCGGGGACAGGGGCTAGGGAGCTGTTTTTT.

This clonotype was found a few times. The chain employs TRBV20-1 and TRBJ1-2; D gene uncertain. Germline values: CDR1 DFQATT, CDR2 SNEGSKA (reference sequence). Deletions cut 6 bases from V and 4 bases from J, with 15 bases between. The CDR3 runs to 13 residues. The CDR3 sequence: CSALEGGIYGYTF. The DNA of the CDR3 is TGCAGTGCGCTCGAGGGCGGGATCTATGGCTACACCTTC.

CDR3 bases: TGTGCCAGTAGTATGGTTCCCGCGTTCTATGGCTACACCTTC. This translates into CASSMVPAFYGYTF. This chain uses TRBV19 with TRBJ1-2; no clear D gene. Germline V gene data show CDR1 as LNHDA and CDR2 as SQIVND (reference sequence). The V gene lost 3 bases and the J gene lost 4 bases, with 12 bases spanning the gap. CDR3 length: 14 amino acids. The full variable domain, its missing parts supplied by reference TRBV19 and TRBJ1-2, is DGGITQSPKYLFRKEGQNVTLSCEQNLNHDAMYWYRQDPGQGLRLIYYSQIVNDFQKGDIAEGYSVSREKKESFPLTVTSAQKNPTAFYLCASSMVPAFYGYTFGSGTRLTVV.

The chain recombines TRBV6-1 with TRBJ1-1; 10 bases line up with TRBD1. The CDR3 runs 15 residues. CDR1 is MNHNS and CDR2 is SASEGT in the germline V gene. J gave up 6 bases and V 6 bases, and 10 bases lay outside the gene matches. CDR3 loop: CASSRSGQGRSEAFF. CDR3 nucleotides: TGTGCCAGCAGCCGCTCGGGACAGGGGAGATCTGAAGCTTTCTTT.

Of note for this clonotype: Relative to the germline gene, one junction end is altered; a read error may explain this. J is TRBJ2-1 and V is TRBV10-2; D may be TRBD2 (5 bases). The CDR3 consists of 13 residues. The V gene's germline CDR1 is WSHSY and CDR2 SAAADI. CDR3: CASSGQSSGEQFF. CDR3 in DNA: TGTGCCAGCAGTGGGCAATCGTCGGGGGAGCAGTTCTTC.

This chain uses TRBV20-1 with TRBJ2-3, with D unclear. The V gene lost 7 bases and the J gene lost 1 base, with 9 bases spanning the gap. The CDR3 spans 12 residues. Germline V lookup: CDR1 DFQATT, CDR2 SNEGSKA (reference sequence). The CDR3 region has the DNA TGCAGTGAGGGCAGCGGCACAGATACGCAGTATTTT. Its protein is CSEGSGTDTQYF.